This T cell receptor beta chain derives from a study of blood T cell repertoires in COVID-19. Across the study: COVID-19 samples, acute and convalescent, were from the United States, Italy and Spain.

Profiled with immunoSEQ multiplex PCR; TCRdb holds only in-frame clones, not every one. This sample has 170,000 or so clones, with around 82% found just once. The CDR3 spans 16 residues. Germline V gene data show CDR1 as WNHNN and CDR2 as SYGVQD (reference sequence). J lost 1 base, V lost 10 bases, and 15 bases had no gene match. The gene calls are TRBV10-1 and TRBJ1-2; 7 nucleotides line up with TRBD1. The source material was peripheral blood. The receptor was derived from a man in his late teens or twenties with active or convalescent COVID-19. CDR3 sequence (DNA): TGCGCCATCATCGTACAGGGGCCCTATATTAACTATGGCTACACCTTC. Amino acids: CAIIVQGPYINYGYTF.